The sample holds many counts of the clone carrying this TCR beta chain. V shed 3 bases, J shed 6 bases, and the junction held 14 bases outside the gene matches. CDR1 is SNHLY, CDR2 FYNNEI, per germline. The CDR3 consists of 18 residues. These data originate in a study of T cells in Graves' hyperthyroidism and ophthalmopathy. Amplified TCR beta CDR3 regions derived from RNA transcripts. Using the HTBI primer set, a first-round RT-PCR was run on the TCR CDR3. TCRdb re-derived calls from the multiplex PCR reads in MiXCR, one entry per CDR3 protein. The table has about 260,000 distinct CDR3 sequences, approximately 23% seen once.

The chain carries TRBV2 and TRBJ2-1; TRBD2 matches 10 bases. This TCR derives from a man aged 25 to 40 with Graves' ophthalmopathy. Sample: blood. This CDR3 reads CASSELGSSGRAGNEQFF. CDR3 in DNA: TGTGCCAGCAGTGAGCTGGGATCGAGCGGGAGGGCCGGCAATGAGCAGTTCTTC.